This TCR beta chain was sequenced in a study of control samples from healthy donors and cancer patients. Using immunoSEQ multiplex PCR, the repertoire was profiled, and TCRdb retains in-frame clones only, with some absent. The sample shows 120,000 or so clones, approximately 87% of them seen only once. The receptor's source is a man in his sixties in good health. Sequencing was carried out using blood.

CDR3 in amino acids: CASRGTGNEKLFF. CDR3 nucleotide sequence: TGTGCCAGCAGGGGGACAGGGAATGAAAAACTGTTTTTT. The chain is built from TRBV6-5 and TRBJ1-4; 9 nucleotides line up with TRBD1. CDR1 MNHEY and CDR2 SVGAGI come from the germline V gene. The CDR3 consists of 13 residues. V trimming: 6 bases; J trimming: 5 bases; junction bases outside the gene matches: 1.